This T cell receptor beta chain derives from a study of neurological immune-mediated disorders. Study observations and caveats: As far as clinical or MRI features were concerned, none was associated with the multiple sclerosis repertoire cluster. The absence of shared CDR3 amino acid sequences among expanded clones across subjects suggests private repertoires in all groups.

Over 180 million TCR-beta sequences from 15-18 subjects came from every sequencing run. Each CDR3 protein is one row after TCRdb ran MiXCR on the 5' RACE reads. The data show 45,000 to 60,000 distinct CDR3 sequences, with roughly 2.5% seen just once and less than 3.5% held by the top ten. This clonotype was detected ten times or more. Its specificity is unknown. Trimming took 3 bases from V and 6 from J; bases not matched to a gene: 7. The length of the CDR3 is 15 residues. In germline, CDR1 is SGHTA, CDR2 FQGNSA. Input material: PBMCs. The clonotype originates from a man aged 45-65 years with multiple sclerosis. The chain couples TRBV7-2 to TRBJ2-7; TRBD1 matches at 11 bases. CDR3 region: CASSLAPGQGGEQYF. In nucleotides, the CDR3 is TGTGCCAGCAGCTTGGCCCCGGGACAGGGGGGCGAGCAGTACTTC. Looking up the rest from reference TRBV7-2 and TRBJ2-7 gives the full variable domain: GAGVSQSPSNKVTEKGKDVELRCDPISGHTALYWYRQSLGQGLEFLIYFQGNSAPDKSGLPSDRFSAERTGGSVSTLTIQRTQQEDSAVYLCASSLAPGQGGEQYFGPGTRLTVT.